This TCR beta chain was captured in a study of T cell repertoires in cytomegalovirus infection. About the study: Use of recently identified HLA-C-restricted and well-studied HLA-B-restricted CMV epitopes was part of the study.

Regarding this clonotype: Antigen specificity is unknown.

MiXCR, applied by TCRdb to the reads, yields one record per CDR3 protein. Here the sample spans approximately 110,000 distinct CDR3 sequences, 32% being singletons. V dropped 5 bases and J dropped 3; count of bases not matched to a gene: 12. Per germline, CDR1 LGHDT and CDR2 YNNKEL (reference sequence). The CDR3 is 18 amino acids. Sequencing was performed on CD8+ T cells from cultured PBMCs, taken from culture after CMV antigen stimulation. The TCR comes from a human donor in good health (CMV status not recorded). Some clones in this sample may be carry-over from other donors' samples. J is TRBJ2-3 and V is TRBV3-1; 12 nucleotides line up with TRBD2. The CDR3 DNA sequence: TGTGCCAGCAGCGCCGGACTAGCGGGGTTCGTTATGACAGATACGCAGTATTTT. Its protein is CASSAGLAGFVMTDTQYF.